One and the same sample provided the 9 T cell receptor beta chains below, sequenced in a study of T-cell reconstitution after alpha-beta-depleted transplantation in children. Unique molecular identifiers were incorporated into the prepared TCRbeta library. TCRdb re-called the PCR reads through MiXCR, storing one row per CDR3 protein. The data show about 980,000 distinct CDR3 sequences, with about 29% seen just once and over 25% held by the top ten. This material consisted of PBMCs, mostly from graft donor cells, taken 360 days after TCRalphabeta/CD19-depleted stem cell transplant. These receptors were collected from a boy less than two years old who had a stem cell transplant for SCID, so the T cells may come from the graft donor.

The table lists this clonotype with a few counts. CDR3 loop: CASSLLDRGREKLFF. CDR3 DNA sequence: TGTGCCAGCAGTTTACTGGACAGGGGGCGGGAAAAACTGTTTTTT. V is TRBV12-3 or TRBV12-4 and J is TRBJ1-4; 11 bases are shared with TRBD1. CDR3 size: 15 residues. V lost 2 bases to trimming and J lost 8 bases; unmatched junction nucleotides: 4.

The chain is built from TRBV3-1 and TRBJ2-3; D tentatively fits TRBD1 or TRBD2 (6 bases each). In germline, CDR1 is LGHDT, CDR2 YNNKEL (reference sequence). CDR3 size: 19 residues. Trimming stripped 1 base from V and 1 base from J, with 21 bases between. The CDR3 DNA reads as TGTGCCAGCAGCCAAGCTGGGGGAACGGGGGCGAGGGGCACAGATACGCAGTATTTT. Translated, it gives CASSQAGGTGARGTDTQYF.

The CDR3 region has the DNA TGCAGCGCTATACTGGGACAGGGGCGCACAGATACGCAGTATTTT. Protein sequence: CSAILGQGRTDTQYF. The rearrangement joins TRBV29-1 to TRBJ2-3; 10 bases map to TRBD1. V lost 7 bases and J lost 1; bases outside the gene matches: 8. CDR1 is SQVTM and CDR2 is ANQGSEA in the germline V gene. This CDR3 region has 15 residues.

This chain joins TRBV28 and TRBJ2-7; 10 positions match TRBD2. V was pared by 3 bases and J by 4 bases, with 18 bases of the junction left unmatched. The CDR3 extends over 19 amino acids. Germline-derived CDR1 and CDR2 are MDHEN and SYDVKM. CDR3 residues: CASSFQRGGGRPTLYEQYF. CDR3 DNA: TGTGCCAGCAGTTTTCAGCGGGGGGGAGGCAGGCCGACCCTATACGAGCAGTACTTC. The full variable domain, rest sourced from reference TRBV28 and TRBJ2-7, is DVKVTQSSRYLVKRTGEKVFLECVQDMDHENMFWYRQDPGLGLRLIYFSYDVKMKEKGDIPEGYSVSREKKERFSLILESASTNQTSMYLCASSFQRGGGRPTLYEQYFGPGTRLTVT.

The J gene is TRBJ1-2, the V gene TRBV12-5; the D gene is possibly TRBD1 (5 bases). The CDR3 is made up of 16 amino acids. Germline V gene sequence: CDR1 LGHNT, CDR2 FRNRAP. V lost 4 bases and J 4 bases, leaving 19 bases between the germline ends. For the CDR3, the DNA is TGTGCTAGTGGTTCCGCAGGGCCTGCGGTTATCTATGGCTACACCTTC. The encoded protein is CASGSAGPAVIYGYTF. Full variable domain (outside the CDR3, taken from reference TRBV12-5 and TRBJ1-2): DARVTQTPRHKVTEMGQEVTMRCQPILGHNTVFWYRQTMMQGLELLAYFRNRAPLDDSGMPKDRFSAEMPDATLATLKIQPSEPRDSAVYFCASGSAGPAVIYGYTFGSGTRLTVV.

This chain connects TRBV10-2 to TRBJ1-3; TRBD1 aligns across 7 bases. This CDR3 region has 16 residues. Trimming removed 7 bases from V and 2 bases from J; junction bases left unmatched: 11. In germline, CDR1 is WSHSY, CDR2 SAAADI. The DNA for the CDR3 is TGCGCCAGCACCATGGACAGGAAGGTCGCTGGAAACACCATATATTTT. It is translated as CASTMDRKVAGNTIYF.

The V and J genes are TRBV7-3 and TRBJ1-6; TRBD1 matches at 7 bases. This CDR3 spans 17 amino acids. V gave up 5 bases and J gave up 7 bases; unmatched junction bases: 14. From germline, CDR1 is SGHTA and CDR2 FQGTGA. Written as DNA, the CDR3 is TGTGCCAGCAGCAACACGTCACGACAGGGTGGCAATTCACCCCTCCACTTT. Encoded protein: CASSNTSRQGGNSPLHF. Complete variable domain (other parts from reference TRBV7-3 and TRBJ1-6): GAGVSQTPSNKVTEKGKYVELRCDPISGHTALYWYRQSLGQGPEFLIYFQGTGAADDSGLPNDRFFAVRPEGSVSTLKIQRTERGDSAVYLCASSNTSRQGGNSPLHFGNGTRLTVT.

The chain carries TRBV4-2 and TRBJ2-5; no clear D. There are 15 residues in the CDR3. CDR1 LGHNA and CDR2 YNFKEQ come from the germline V gene. The ends were cut back, 0 bases at V and 1 base at J, with 9 bases in the middle. The DNA of the CDR3 is TGTGCCAGCAGCCAAGATAAGGTTCGCCAAGAGACCCAGTACTTC. Protein product: CASSQDKVRQETQYF.

This sequence joins TRBV20-1 and TRBJ2-5; 11 bases line up with TRBD2. Germline trimming cut 7 bases from V and 5 bases from J; bases unmatched to any gene: 9. The CDR3 length is 14 residues. Germline CDR1 DFQATT, CDR2 SNEGSKA (reference sequence). CDR3 protein: CSVPPLAGVETQYF. The CDR3 DNA is TGCAGTGTTCCACCACTAGCGGGGGTTGAGACCCAGTACTTC.